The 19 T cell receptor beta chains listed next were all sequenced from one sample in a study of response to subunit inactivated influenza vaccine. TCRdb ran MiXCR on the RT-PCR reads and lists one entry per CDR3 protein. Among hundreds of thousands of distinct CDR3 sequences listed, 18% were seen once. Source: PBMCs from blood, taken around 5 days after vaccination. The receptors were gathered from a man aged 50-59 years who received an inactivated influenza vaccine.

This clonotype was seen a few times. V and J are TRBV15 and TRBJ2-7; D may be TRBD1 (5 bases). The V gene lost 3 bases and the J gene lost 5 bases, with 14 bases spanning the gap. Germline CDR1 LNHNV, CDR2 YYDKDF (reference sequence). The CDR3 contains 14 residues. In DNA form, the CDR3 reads TGTGCCACCAGCAGGTACGACAGAGTCCACGAGCAGTACTTC. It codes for CATSRYDRVHEQYF.

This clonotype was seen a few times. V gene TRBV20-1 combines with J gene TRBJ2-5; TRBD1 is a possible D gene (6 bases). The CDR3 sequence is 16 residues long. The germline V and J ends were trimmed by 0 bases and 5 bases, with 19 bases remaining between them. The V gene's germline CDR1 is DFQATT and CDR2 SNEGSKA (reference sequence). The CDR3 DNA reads TGCAGTGCTAGAGATCCCGCCAGGGGCGCGAAGGAGACCCAGTACTTC. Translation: CSARDPARGAKETQYF.

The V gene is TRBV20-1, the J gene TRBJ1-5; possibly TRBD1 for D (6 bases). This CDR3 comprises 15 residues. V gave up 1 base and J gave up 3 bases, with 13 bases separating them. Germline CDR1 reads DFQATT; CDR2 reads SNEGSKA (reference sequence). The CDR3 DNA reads TGCAGTGCTAGAGCCCCGACAGGCATCAATCAGCCCCAGCATTTT. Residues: CSARAPTGINQPQHF.

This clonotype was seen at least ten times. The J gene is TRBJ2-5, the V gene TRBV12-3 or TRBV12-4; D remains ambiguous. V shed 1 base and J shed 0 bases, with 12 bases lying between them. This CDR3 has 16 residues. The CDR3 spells CASSLVPSPYQETQYF. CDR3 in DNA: TGTGCCAGCAGTTTAGTCCCCTCCCCGTACCAAGAGACCCAGTACTTC.

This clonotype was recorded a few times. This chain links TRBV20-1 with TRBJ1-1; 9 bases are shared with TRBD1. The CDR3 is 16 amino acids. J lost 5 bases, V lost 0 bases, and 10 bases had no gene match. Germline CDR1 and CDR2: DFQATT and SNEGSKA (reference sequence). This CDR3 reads CSARELGGQGWTEAFF. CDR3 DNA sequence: TGCAGTGCTAGAGAGCTAGGGGGACAGGGATGGACTGAAGCTTTCTTT.

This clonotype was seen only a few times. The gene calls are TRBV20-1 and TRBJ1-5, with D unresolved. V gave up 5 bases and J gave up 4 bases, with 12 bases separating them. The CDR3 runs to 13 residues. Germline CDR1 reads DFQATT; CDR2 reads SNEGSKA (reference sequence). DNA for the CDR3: TGCAGTGCTGAGGGAGGGCGAAATCAGCCCCAGCATTTT. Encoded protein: CSAEGGRNQPQHF.

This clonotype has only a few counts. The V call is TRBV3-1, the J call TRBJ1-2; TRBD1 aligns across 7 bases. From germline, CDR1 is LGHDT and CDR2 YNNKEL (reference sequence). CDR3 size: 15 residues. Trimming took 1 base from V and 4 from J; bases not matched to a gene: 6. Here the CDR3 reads CASSQATGVVYGYTF. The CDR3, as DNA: TGTGCCAGCAGCCAAGCCACAGGGGTGGTCTATGGCTACACCTTC.

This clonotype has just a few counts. CDR3 sequence reads: CASSLAGAEVNEQFF. Written as DNA, the CDR3 is TGTGCCAGCAGCTTAGCAGGGGCGGAGGTCAATGAGCAGTTCTTC. The gene calls are TRBV7-2 and TRBJ2-1; D possibly matches TRBD1 or TRBD2 (5 bases each). CDR3 length equals 15 residues. Trimming removed 0 bases from V and 6 bases from J, with 12 bases in between. CDR1 and CDR2 (germline): SGHTA, FQGNSA.

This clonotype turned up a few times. DNA for the CDR3: TGTGCCAGCAGCTTAACTTTGCGGGACGAGCAGTTCTTC. This sequence encodes CASSLTLRDEQFF. The chain recombines TRBV7-3 with TRBJ2-1, with D possibly matching TRBD2 (6 bases). The length of the CDR3 is 13 residues. From germline, CDR1 is SGHTA and CDR2 FQGTGA. Trimming pared 0 bases from V and 10 bases from J, leaving 10 bases between.

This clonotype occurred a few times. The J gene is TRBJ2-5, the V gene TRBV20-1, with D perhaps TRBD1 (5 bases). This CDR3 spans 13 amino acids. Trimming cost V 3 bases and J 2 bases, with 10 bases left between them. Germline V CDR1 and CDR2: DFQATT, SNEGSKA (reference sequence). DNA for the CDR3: TGCAGTGCTAGTTACCCAGGGCAAGAGACCCAGTACTTC. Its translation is CSASYPGQETQYF.

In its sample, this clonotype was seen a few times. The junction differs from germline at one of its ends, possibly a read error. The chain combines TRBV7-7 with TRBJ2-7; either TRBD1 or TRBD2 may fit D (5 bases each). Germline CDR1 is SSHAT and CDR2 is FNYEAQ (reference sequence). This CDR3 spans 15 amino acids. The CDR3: CASSLGDGGTYEQYF. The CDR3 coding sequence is TGTGCTAGCAGCTTAGGGGACGGCGGCACCTACGAGCAGTACTTC. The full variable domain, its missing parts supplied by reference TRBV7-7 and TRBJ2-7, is GAGVSQSPRYKVTKRGQDVTLRCDPISSHATLYWYQQALGQGPEFLTYFNYEAQPDKSGLPSDRFSAERPEGSISTLTIQRTEQRDSAMYRCASSLGDGGTYEQYFGPGTRLTVT.

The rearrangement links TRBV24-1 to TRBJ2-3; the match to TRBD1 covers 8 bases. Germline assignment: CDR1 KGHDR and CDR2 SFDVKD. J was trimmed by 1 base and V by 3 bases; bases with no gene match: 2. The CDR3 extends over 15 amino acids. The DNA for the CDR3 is TGTGCCACCAGTGATGCAGGGGGCGGCACAGATACGCAGTATTTT. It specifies CATSDAGGGTDTQYF.

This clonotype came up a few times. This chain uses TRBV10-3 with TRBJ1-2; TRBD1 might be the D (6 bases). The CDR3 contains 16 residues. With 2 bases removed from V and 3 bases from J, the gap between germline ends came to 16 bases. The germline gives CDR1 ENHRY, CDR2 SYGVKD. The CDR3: CAISEGMTGADYGYTF. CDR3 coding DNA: TGTGCCATCAGTGAGGGTATGACGGGGGCAGACTATGGCTACACCTTC.

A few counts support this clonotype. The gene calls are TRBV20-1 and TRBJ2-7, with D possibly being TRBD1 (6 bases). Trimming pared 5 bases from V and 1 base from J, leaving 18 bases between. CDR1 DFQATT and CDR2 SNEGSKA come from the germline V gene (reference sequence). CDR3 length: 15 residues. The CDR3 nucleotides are TGCAGTGCTGAAACTACACTTGGGACATCCTACGAGCAGTACTTC. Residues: CSAETTLGTSYEQYF.

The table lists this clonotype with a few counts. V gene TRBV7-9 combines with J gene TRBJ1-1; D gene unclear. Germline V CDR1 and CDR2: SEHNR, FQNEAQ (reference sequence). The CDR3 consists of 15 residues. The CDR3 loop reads CVGSLVGQLNTEAFF. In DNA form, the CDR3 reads TGTGTCGGCAGCTTAGTTGGGCAGCTGAACACTGAAGCTTTCTTT.

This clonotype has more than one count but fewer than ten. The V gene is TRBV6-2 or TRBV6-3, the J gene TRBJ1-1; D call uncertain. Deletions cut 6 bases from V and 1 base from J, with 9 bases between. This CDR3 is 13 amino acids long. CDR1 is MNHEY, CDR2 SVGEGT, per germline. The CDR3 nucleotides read TGTGCCAGCAGAATCCACAGGAACACTGAAGCTTTCTTT. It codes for CASRIHRNTEAFF.

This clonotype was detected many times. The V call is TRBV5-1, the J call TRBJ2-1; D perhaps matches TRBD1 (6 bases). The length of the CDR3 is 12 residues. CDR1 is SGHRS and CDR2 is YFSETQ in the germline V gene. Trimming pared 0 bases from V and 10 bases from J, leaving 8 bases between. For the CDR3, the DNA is TGCGCCAGCAGCTTGGGGGGGCGCGAGCAGTTCTTC. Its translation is CASSLGGREQFF.

CDR3 sequence reads: CASREQAQGFSYEQYF. Written as DNA, the CDR3 is TGTGCCAGCAGGGAGCAAGCTCAGGGTTTCTCCTACGAGCAGTACTTC. The genes are TRBV6-1 and TRBJ2-7; tentatively, D is TRBD1 (5 bases). This CDR3 contains 16 residues. Germline values: CDR1 MNHNS, CDR2 SASEGT. Trimming cost V 6 bases and J 0 bases, with 18 bases left between them.

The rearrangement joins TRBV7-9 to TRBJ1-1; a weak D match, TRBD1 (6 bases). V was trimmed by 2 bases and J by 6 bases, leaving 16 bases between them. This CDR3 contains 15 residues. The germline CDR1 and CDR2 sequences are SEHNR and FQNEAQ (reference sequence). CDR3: CASSLRPGANSEAFF. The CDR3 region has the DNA TGTGCCAGCAGCTTACGTCCAGGGGCTAACTCTGAAGCTTTCTTT.